This T cell receptor (beta chain) emerged from a study of PD-1 blockade in mismatch repair-deficient tumors. V lost 2 bases and J 7 bases, leaving 10 bases between the germline ends. CDR1 SGHDT and CDR2 YYEEEE come from the germline V gene. This CDR3 comprises 13 residues. Clones were read by immunoSEQ multiplex PCR, and TCRdb kept only the in-frame ones, dropping some. The sample lists approximately 120,000 clones, 86% occurring once. The TCR was taken from an adult with mismatch repair-deficient cancer. Sequencing was performed on peripheral blood, taken 44 weeks after starting pembrolizumab. The rearrangement links TRBV5-6 to TRBJ1-5; D is uncertain. The CDR3 region has the DNA TGTGCCAGCAGCTTAAAACCCTCCCAGCCCCAGCATTTT. Its protein product is CASSLKPSQPQHF.